The T cell receptor beta chain under discussion was sequenced for a study of T cell responses to AZD1222 COVID-19 vaccine. In the case of this clone: Its antigen is currently unknown.

Study-wide points: Per reports, nearly half of all spike-specific TCRs target regions that are unmutated in variants. Every sample of the repertoires postdated the peak T cell response. The donor cohort was predominantly white British with a female majority, and clonal diversity may have been underestimated. Following two doses of AZD1222, Spike-specific TCR breadth and depth rose.

Only in-frame clones appear in the TCRdb table, and some are missing; sequencing was by immunoSEQ multiplex PCR. Here the sample spans 65,000 to 85,000 clones, more than 75% being singletons. Trimming cost V 10 bases and J 5 bases, with 17 bases left between them. There are 14 residues in the CDR3. Germline CDR1 and CDR2: SEHNR and FQNEAQ (reference sequence). The sequences come from peripheral blood, collected on day 0 of AZD1222 vaccination. This chain connects TRBV7-9 to TRBJ1-4; possibly TRBD1 for D (5 bases). The clonotype comes from an adult in good health. The CDR3 bases are TGTGCCACCACACGCGGGGCAGGAAATGAAAAACTGTTTTTT. This translates into CATTRGAGNEKLFF.